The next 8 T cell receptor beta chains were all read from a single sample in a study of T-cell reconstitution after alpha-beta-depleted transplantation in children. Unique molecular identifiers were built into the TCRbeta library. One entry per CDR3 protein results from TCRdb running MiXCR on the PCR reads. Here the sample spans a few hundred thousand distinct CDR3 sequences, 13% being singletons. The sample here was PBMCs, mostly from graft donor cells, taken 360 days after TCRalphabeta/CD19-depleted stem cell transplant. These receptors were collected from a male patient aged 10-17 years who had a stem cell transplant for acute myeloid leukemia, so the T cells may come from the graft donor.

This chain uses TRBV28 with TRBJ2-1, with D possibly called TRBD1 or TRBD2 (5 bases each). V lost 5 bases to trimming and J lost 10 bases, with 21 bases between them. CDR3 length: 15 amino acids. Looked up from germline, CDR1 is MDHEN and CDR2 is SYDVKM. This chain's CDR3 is CASSPRTIGGREQFF. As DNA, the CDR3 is TGTGCCAGCAGTCCTCGGACAATAGGAGGTAGAGAGCAGTTCTTC.

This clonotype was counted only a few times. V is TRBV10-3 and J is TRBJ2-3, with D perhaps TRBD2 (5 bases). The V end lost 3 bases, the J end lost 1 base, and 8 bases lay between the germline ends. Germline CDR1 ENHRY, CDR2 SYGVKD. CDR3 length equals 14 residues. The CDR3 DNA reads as TGTGCCATCAGTGAACTAGTAGGCACAGATACGCAGTATTTT. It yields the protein CAISELVGTDTQYF.

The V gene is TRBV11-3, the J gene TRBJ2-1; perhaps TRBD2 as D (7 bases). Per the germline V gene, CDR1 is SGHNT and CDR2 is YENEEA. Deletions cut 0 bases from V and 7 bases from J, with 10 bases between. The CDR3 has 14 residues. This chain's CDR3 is CASSLDRGANEQFF. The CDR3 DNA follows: TGTGCCAGCAGCTTAGATCGGGGGGCAAATGAGCAGTTCTTC.

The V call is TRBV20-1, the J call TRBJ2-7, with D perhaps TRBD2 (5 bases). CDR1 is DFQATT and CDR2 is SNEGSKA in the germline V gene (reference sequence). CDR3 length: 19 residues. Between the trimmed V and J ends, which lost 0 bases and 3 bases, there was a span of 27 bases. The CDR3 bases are TGCAGTGCTAGAGATGGAACGGGTCCGGGAACAACAACCTACTACGAGCAGTACTTC. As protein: CSARDGTGPGTTTYYEQYF.

CDR3 in amino acids: CASSSSGVRLNEQFF. As DNA, the CDR3 is TGTGCCAGCAGCTCTAGCGGGGTCAGACTCAATGAGCAGTTCTTC. J is TRBJ2-1 and V is TRBV7-3; TRBD2 matches at 9 bases. The CDR3 extends over 15 amino acids. V was pared by 4 bases and J by 6 bases, with 7 bases of the junction left unmatched. Germline V gives CDR1 SGHTA, CDR2 FQGTGA.

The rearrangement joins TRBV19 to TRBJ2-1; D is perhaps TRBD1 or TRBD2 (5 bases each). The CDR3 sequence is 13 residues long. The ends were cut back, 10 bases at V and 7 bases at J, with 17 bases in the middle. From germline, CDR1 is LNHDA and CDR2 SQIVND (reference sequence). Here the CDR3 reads CATEGKGWNEQFF. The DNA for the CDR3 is TGTGCCACAGAGGGGAAGGGTTGGAATGAGCAGTTCTTC. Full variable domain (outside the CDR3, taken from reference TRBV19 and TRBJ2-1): DGGITQSPKYLFRKEGQNVTLSCEQNLNHDAMYWYRQDPGQGLRLIYYSQIVNDFQKGDIAEGYSVSREKKESFPLTVTSAQKNPTAFYLCATEGKGWNEQFFGPGTRLTVL.

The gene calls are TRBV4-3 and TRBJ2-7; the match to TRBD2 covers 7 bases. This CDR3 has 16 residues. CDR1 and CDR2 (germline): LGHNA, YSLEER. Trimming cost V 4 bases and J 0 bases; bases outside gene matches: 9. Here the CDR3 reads CASSRRSGVSSYEQYF. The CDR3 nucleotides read TGCGCCAGCAGCCGAAGAAGCGGGGTGAGCTCCTACGAGCAGTACTTC.

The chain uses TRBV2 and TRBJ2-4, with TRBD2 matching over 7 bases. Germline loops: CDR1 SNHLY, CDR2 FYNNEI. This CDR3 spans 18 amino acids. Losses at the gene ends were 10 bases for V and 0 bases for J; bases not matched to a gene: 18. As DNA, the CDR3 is TGTGCCACCTTCCCCCTAGCGGAATATATCCTAGCCAAAAACATTCAGTACTTC. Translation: CATFPLAEYILAKNIQYF.